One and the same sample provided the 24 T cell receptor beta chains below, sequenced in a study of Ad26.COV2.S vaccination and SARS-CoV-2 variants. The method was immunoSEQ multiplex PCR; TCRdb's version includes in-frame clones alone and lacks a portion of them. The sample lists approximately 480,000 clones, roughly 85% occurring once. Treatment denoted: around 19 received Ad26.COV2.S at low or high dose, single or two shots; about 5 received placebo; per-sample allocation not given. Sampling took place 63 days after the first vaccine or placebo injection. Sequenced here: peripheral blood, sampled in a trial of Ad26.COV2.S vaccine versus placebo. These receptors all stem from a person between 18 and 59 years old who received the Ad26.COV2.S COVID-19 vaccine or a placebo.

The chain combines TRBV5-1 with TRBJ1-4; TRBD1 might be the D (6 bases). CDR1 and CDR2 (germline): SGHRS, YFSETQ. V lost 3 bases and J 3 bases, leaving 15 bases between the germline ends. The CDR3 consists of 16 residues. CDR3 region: CASSSRLGGPNEKLFF. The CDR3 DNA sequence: TGCGCCAGCAGCTCCCGTCTCGGGGGGCCTAATGAAAAACTGTTTTTT.

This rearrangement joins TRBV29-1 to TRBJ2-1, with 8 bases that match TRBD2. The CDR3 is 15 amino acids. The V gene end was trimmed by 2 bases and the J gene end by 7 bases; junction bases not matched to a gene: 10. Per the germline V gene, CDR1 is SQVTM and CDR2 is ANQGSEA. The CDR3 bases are TGCAGCGTTGAATCGAGGAAGGGGACTAGGAATGAGCAGTTCTTC. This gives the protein CSVESRKGTRNEQFF.

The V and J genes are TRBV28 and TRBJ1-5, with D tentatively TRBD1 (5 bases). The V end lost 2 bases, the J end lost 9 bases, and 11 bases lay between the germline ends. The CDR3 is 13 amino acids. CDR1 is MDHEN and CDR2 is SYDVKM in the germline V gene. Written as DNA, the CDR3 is TGTGCCAGCAGTTTAGGGGGGTTTGGGCCCCAGCATTTT. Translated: CASSLGGFGPQHF.

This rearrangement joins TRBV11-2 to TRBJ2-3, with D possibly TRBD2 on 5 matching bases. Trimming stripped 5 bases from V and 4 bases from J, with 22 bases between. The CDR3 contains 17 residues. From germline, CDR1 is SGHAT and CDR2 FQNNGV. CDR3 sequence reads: CASSLLLWGAGSDTQYF. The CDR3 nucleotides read TGTGCCAGCAGCCTCCTCTTGTGGGGAGCCGGTTCAGATACGCAGTATTTT.

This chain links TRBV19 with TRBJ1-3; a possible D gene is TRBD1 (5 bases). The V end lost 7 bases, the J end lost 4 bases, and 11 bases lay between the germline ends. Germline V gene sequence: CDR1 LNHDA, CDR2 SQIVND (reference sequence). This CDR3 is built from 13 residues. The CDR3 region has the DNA TGTGCCAGTACCGGGACGCCAGGAAACACCATATATTTT. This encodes CASTGTPGNTIYF.

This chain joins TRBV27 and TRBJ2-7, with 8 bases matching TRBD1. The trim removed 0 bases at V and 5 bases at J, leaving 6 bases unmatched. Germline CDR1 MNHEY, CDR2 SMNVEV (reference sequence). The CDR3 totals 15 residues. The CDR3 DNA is TGTGCCAGCAGTTTATCGACGGACAGGGTGGACGAGCAGTACTTC. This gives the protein CASSLSTDRVDEQYF.

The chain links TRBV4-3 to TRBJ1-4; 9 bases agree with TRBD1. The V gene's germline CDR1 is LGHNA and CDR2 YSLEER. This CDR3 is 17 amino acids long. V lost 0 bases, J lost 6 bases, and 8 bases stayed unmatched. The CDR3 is CASSQDRGDRAHEKLFF. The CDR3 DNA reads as TGCGCCAGCAGCCAAGATAGAGGGGACAGGGCCCATGAAAAACTGTTTTTT.

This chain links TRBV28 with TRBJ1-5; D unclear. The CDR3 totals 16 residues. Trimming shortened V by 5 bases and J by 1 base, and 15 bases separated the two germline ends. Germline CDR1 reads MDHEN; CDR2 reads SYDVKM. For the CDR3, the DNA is TGTGCCAGCAGTCCAAGCGGACGACTAAGCAATCAGCCCCAGCATTTT. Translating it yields CASSPSGRLSNQPQHF.

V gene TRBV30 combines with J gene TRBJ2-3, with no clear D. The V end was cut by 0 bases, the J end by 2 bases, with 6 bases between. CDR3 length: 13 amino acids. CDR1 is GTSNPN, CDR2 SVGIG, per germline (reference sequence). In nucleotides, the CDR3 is TGTGCCTGGAGTGTGCACGACACAGATACGCAGTATTTT. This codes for CAWSVHDTDTQYF.

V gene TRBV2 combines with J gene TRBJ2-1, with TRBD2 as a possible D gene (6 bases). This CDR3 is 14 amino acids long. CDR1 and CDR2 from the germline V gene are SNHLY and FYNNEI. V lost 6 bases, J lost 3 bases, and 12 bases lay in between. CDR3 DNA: TGTGCCAGCAGAAGGGAGACTAGCTACAATGAGCAGTTCTTC. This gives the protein CASRRETSYNEQFF.

In DNA form, the CDR3 reads TGTGCCAGCAGTGACCTAGCGGGAGTGGGCACAGATACGCAGTATTTT. It translates to CASSDLAGVGTDTQYF. The V gene is TRBV6-2 or TRBV6-3, the J gene TRBJ2-3; TRBD2 agrees at 10 bases. The CDR3 extends over 16 amino acids. The V segment lost 5 bases and the J segment 1 base; nucleotides outside the gene matches: 6. Germline assignment: CDR1 MNHEY and CDR2 SVGEGT.

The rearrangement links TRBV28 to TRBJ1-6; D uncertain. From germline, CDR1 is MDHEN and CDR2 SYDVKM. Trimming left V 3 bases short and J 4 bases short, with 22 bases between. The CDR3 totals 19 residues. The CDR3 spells CASSFFSLRGSGYNSPLHF. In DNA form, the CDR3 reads TGTGCCAGCAGTTTTTTCTCGTTGCGTGGCAGCGGATATAATTCACCCCTCCACTTT. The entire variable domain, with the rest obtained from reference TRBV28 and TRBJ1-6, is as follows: DVKVTQSSRYLVKRTGEKVFLECVQDMDHENMFWYRQDPGLGLRLIYFSYDVKMKEKGDIPEGYSVSREKKERFSLILESASTNQTSMYLCASSFFSLRGSGYNSPLHFGNGTRLTVT.

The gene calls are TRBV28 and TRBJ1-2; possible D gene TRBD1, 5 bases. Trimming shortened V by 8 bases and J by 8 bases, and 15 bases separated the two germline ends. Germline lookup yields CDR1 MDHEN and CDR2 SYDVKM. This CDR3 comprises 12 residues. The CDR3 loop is CASDRGGVGYTF. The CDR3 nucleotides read TGTGCCAGCGACCGGGGAGGGGTCGGCTACACCTTC.

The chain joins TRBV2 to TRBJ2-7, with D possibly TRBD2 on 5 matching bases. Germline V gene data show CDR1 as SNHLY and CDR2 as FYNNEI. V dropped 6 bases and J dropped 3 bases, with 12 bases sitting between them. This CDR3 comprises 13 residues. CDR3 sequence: CASSERMGYEQYF. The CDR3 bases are TGTGCCAGCAGCGAGCGGATGGGCTACGAGCAGTACTTC.

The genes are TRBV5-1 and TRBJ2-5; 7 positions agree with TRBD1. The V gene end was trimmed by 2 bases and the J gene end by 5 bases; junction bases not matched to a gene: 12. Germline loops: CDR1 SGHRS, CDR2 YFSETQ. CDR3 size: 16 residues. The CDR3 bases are TGCGCCAGCAGCTTTCGGCCCACAACACAGGGGGAGACCCAGTACTTC. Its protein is CASSFRPTTQGETQYF.

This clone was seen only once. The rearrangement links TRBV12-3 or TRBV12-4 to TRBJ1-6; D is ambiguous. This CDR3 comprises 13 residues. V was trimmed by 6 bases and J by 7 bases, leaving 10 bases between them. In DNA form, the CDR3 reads TGTGCCAGCAGGCGCACAGCAAATTCACCCCTCCACTTT. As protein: CASRRTANSPLHF.

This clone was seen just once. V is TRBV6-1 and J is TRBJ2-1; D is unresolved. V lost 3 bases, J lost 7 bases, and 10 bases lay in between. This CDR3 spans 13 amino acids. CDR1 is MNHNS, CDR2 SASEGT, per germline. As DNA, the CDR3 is TGTGCCAGCAGTGATTACGGCGCGAATGAGCAGTTCTTC. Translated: CASSDYGANEQFF.

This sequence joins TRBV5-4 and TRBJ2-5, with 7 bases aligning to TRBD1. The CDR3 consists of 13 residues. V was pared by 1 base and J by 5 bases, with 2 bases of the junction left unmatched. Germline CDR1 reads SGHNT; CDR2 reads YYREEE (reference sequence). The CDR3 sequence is CASSLTGAETQYF. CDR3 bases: TGTGCCAGCAGCTTGACAGGGGCCGAGACCCAGTACTTC.

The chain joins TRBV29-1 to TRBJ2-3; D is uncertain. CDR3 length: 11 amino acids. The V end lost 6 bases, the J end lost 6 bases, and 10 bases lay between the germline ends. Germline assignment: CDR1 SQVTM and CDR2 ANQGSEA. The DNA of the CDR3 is TGCAGCGTCTTATTGACTGATACGCAGTATTTT. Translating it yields CSVLLTDTQYF.

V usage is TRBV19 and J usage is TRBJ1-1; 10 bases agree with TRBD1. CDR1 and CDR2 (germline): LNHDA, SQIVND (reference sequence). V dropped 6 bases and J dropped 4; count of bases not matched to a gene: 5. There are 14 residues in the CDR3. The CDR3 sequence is CASSRDRGGTEAFF. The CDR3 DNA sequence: TGTGCCAGTAGCAGGGACAGGGGAGGCACTGAAGCTTTCTTT.

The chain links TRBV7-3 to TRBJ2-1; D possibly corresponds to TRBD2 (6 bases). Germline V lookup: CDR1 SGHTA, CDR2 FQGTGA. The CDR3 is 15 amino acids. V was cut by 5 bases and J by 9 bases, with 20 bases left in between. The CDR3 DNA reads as TGTGCCAGCAGCCCCGGGACTCAGAGGGCTGGTGAGCAGTTCTTC. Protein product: CASSPGTQRAGEQFF.

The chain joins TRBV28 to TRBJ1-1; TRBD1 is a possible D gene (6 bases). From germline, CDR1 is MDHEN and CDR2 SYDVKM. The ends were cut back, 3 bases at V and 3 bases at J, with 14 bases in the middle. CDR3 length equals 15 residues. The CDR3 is CASSLGASMDTEAFF. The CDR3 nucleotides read TGTGCCAGCAGTTTGGGGGCCTCGATGGACACTGAAGCTTTCTTT.

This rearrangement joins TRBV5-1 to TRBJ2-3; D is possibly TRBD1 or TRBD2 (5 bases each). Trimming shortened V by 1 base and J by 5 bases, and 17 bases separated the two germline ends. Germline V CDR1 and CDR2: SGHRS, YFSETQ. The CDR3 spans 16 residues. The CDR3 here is CASSLQPRDVRDTQYF. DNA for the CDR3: TGCGCCAGCAGCTTGCAACCCAGGGACGTTAGAGATACGCAGTATTTT.

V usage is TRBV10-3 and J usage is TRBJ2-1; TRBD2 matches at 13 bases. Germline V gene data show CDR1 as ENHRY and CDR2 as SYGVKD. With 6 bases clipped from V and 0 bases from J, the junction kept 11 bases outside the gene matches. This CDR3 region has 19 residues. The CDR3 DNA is TGTGCCATCAGCGAAGCGGGGACTAGCGGGAAGCACTCCTACAATGAGCAGTTCTTC. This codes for CAISEAGTSGKHSYNEQFF.